Listed below are T cell receptor beta chains from one sample, sequenced in a study of radiotherapy plus CTLA-4 blockade in lung cancer. TCRdb keeps only in-frame clones here, not all; method: immunoSEQ multiplex PCR. The sample lists 70,000 to 90,000 clones, around four fifths occurring once. The sequenced sample was peripheral blood, obtained from a patient treated with radiotherapy plus ipilimumab. These receptors were collected from a human donor with non-small cell lung cancer who had a complete response to radiotherapy plus ipilimumab. Both conserved end residues are part of each CDR3. Fields, in order: CDR3 protein, CDR3 DNA, D gene, J gene, V gene, CDR3 length, clone size. The D gene is left open where the match is weak. Clone size is given for some rows only: seen once, a few or many times, or a class if the clone is expanded.

CDR3: CASSLGLATDTQYF
DNA: TGTGCCAGCAGCTTGGGACTAGCGACAGATACGCAGTATTTT
D: TRBD2
J: TRBJ2-3
V: TRBV7-2
length: 14
size: .

CDR3: CASQEGFNQPQHF
DNA: TGTGCCAGCCAGGAGGGATTTAATCAGCCCCAGCATTTT
D: .
J: TRBJ1-5
V: TRBV7-2
length: 13
size: .

CDR3: CASSGSSDTGETQYF
DNA: TGTGCCAGCAGTGGATCGAGCGATACGGGAGAGACCCAGTACTTC
D: .
J: TRBJ2-5
V: TRBV6-4
length: 15
size: .

CDR3: CASSPGLQGYSIYEQYF
DNA: TGTGCCAGCAGTCCCGGCTTACAGGGGTATAGTATCTACGAGCAGTACTTC
D: TRBD1
J: TRBJ2-7
V: TRBV27
length: 17
size: once

CDR3: CASSSTTGGTTEAFF
DNA: TGTGCCAGCAGCTCGACGACAGGGGGTACGACTGAAGCTTTCTTT
D: TRBD1
J: TRBJ1-1
V: TRBV5-6
length: 15
size: .

CDR3: CASSLFGNTEAFF
DNA: TGCGCCAGCAGCTTGTTCGGCAACACTGAAGCTTTCTTT
D: .
J: TRBJ1-1
V: TRBV5-1
length: 13
size: .

CDR3: CASSLFPVLGETYEQYF
DNA: TGTGCCAGCAGTTTGTTCCCCGTATTGGGTGAGACCTACGAGCAGTACTTC
D: .
J: TRBJ2-7
V: TRBV28
length: 17
size: .

CDR3: CSVDRQAGNEQFF
DNA: TGCAGCGTTGATCGGCAGGCAGGGAATGAGCAGTTCTTC
D: .
J: TRBJ2-1
V: TRBV29-1
length: 13
size: .

CDR3: CASRSPGPYEQYF
DNA: TGTGCCAGCAGATCTCCGGGGCCCTACGAGCAGTACTTC
D: .
J: TRBJ2-7
V: TRBV6-1
length: 13
size: .

CDR3: CASSLDQPEKLFF
DNA: TGTGCCAGCAGTTTGGATCAACCGGAAAAACTGTTTTTT
D: .
J: TRBJ1-4
V: TRBV28
length: 13
size: .

CDR3: CASTLLAGGTDTQYF
DNA: TGTGCCAGCACTCTACTAGCGGGGGGCACAGATACGCAGTATTTT
D: TRBD2
J: TRBJ2-3
V: TRBV2
length: 15
size: .

CDR3: CASSEPPGTDTQYF
DNA: TGTGCCAGCAGCGAACCCCCCGGTACAGATACGCAGTATTTT
D: .
J: TRBJ2-3
V: TRBV11-3
length: 14
size: .

CDR3: CASSDRDRAHRRSVNTEAFF
DNA: TGTGCCAGCAGCGACCGGGACAGGGCCCACCGCCGCTCGGTGAACACTGAAGCTTTCTTT
D: TRBD1
J: TRBJ1-1
V: TRBV27
length: 20
size: once

CDR3: CASSKAGPTDTQYF
DNA: TGTGCCAGCAGCAAAGCGGGCCCAACGGATACGCAGTATTTT
D: .
J: TRBJ2-3
V: TRBV21-1
length: 14
size: few

CDR3: CASSPYSMGTEAFF
DNA: TGTGCCAGCAGTCCTTACTCCATGGGCACTGAAGCTTTCTTT
D: .
J: TRBJ1-1
V: TRBV27
length: 14
size: .

CDR3: CAWSVWDRTTYEQYF
DNA: TGTGCCTGGAGTGTTTGGGACAGGACCACCTACGAGCAGTACTTC
D: TRBD1
J: TRBJ2-7
V: TRBV30
length: 15
size: .

CDR3: CASSLRGVGQEVEKLFF
DNA: TGCGCCAGCAGCTTGAGAGGGGTTGGACAGGAGGTTGAAAAACTGTTTTTT
D: TRBD1
J: TRBJ1-4
V: TRBV5-1
length: 17
size: .

CDR3: CASSPRGGTSGYNEQFF
DNA: TGTGCCAGCAGCCCTCGGGGGGGGACTAGCGGTTACAATGAGCAGTTCTTC
D: TRBD2
J: TRBJ2-1
V: TRBV9
length: 17
size: .

CDR3: CAWNTGTGGPYEQYF
DNA: TGTGCCTGGAACACCGGGACAGGGGGCCCCTACGAGCAGTACTTC
D: TRBD1
J: TRBJ2-7
V: TRBV30
length: 15
size: .

CDR3: CASSLGTVNEQFF
DNA: TGTGCCAGCAGCTTGGGGACAGTCAATGAGCAGTTCTTC
D: TRBD1
J: TRBJ2-1
V: TRBV11-2
length: 13
size: few

CDR3: CASSPDTGELFF
DNA: TGTGCCAGCTCACCAGACACCGGGGAGCTGTTTTTT
D: .
J: TRBJ2-2
V: TRBV18
length: 12
size: .

CDR3: CASSIDAGGGGNNEQFF
DNA: TGTGCCAGCAGCATAGACGCCGGGGGCGGGGGAAACAATGAGCAGTTCTTC
D: .
J: TRBJ2-1
V: TRBV5-8
length: 17
size: .

CDR3: CASSSSLGDRLAKNIQYF
DNA: TGTGCCAGTAGCTCTTCCCTCGGGGACAGACTAGCCAAAAACATTCAGTACTTC
D: TRBD1
J: TRBJ2-4
V: TRBV19
length: 18
size: .

CDR3: CASTRGYTQYF
DNA: TGTGCCAGTACCCGTGGGTATACGCAGTATTTT
D: .
J: TRBJ2-3
V: TRBV19
length: 11
size: few

CDR3: CAWSVPAVPYEQYF
DNA: TGTGCCTGGAGTGTACCTGCGGTTCCCTACGAGCAGTACTTC
D: .
J: TRBJ2-7
V: TRBV30
length: 14
size: .

CDR3: CASSIDRRQETQYF
DNA: TGTGCCAGCAGTATCGACAGGAGACAAGAGACCCAGTACTTC
D: .
J: TRBJ2-5
V: TRBV28
length: 14
size: .

CDR3: CASREGGRQDTQYF
DNA: TGTGCCAGTAGAGAGGGCGGGAGGCAAGATACGCAGTATTTT
D: TRBD2
J: TRBJ2-3
V: TRBV19
length: 14
size: .